Following are 14 T cell receptor beta chains from one sample sequenced in a study of T cells after yellow fever vaccination (dated by TCRdb to the late 2010s). The treatment or condition label, read with the paper, signifies: live attenuated yellow fever vaccine strain. The library was generated by 5' RACE. The sample was run on an Illumina HiSeq 2500. Clones were called with MiXCR by TCRdb after fastp trimmed the public reads at Q25, and only in-frame beta chains were retained. Rows merge per CDR3 protein into single entries with the most common DNA and genes. A total of hundreds of thousands of distinct CDR3 sequences appear in this sample, 7% to 10% of them only once. The ten biggest clones cover 17% of the sample. The specimen comprised PBMCs, sampled approximately 47 days after the first yellow fever vaccination. These receptor sequences come from a man younger than 35 who received the YFV17D yellow fever vaccine.

This clonotype was observed many times. V gene TRBV7-8 combines with J gene TRBJ1-6; D is undetermined. V was shortened by 1 base and J by 0 bases, with 4 bases between the two germline ends. Germline-derived CDR1 and CDR2 are SGHVS and FQNEAQ. This CDR3 is 15 amino acids long. The CDR3 DNA sequence: TGTGCCAGCAGCTTAGACAGCTCCTATAATTCACCCCTCCACTTT. This sequence encodes CASSLDSSYNSPLHF.

The chain links TRBV29-1 to TRBJ2-7; 7 bases match TRBD2. Per the germline V gene, CDR1 is SQVTM and CDR2 is ANQGSEA. With V trimmed by 5 bases and J by 0 bases, 7 bases remained unmatched. The CDR3 is made up of 14 amino acids. CDR3 region: CSVTPRGSSYEQYF. The CDR3 nucleotides read TGCAGCGTTACTCCGCGGGGGTCCTCCTACGAGCAGTACTTC.

The chain links TRBV5-1 to TRBJ1-6; TRBD1 matches at 10 bases. This CDR3 spans 16 amino acids. Germline V gene lookup returns CDR1 SGHRS and CDR2 YFSETQ. V trimming: 0 bases; J trimming: 8 bases; junction bases outside the gene matches: 5. CDR3 in DNA: TGCGCCAGCAGCTTGGCCGTGACAGGGGGCTATTCACCCCTCCACTTT. As protein: CASSLAVTGGYSPLHF.

This clonotype was seen a few times. This chain uses TRBV4-3 with TRBJ2-3, with D perhaps being TRBD1 or TRBD2 (5 bases each). Looked up from germline, CDR1 is LGHNA and CDR2 is YSLEER. Between the trimmed V and J ends, which lost 3 bases and 4 bases, there was a span of 14 bases. This CDR3 has 15 residues. The CDR3 reads CASSHGARDADTQYF. CDR3 nucleotide sequence: TGCGCCAGCAGCCACGGGGCCAGGGACGCAGATACGCAGTATTTT.

V is TRBV7-2 and J is TRBJ2-3, with D possibly matching TRBD2 (5 bases). CDR1 is SGHTA, CDR2 FQGNSA, per germline. This CDR3 is 15 amino acids long. Trimming took off 5 bases at V and 0 bases at J, with 12 bases between the two ends. The CDR3 DNA follows: TGTGCCAGCAGCAAGACGGGAACTAGCACAGATACGCAGTATTTT. Its protein is CASSKTGTSTDTQYF.

The rearrangement links TRBV21-1 to TRBJ1-1; TRBD1 is the table's D call and was not checked against the DNA. TRBV21-1 is reported as a pseudogene. The CDR3 covers 14 residues. The DNA for the CDR3 is TGTGCCAGCAGCAACGAGCAGGGGGATACTGAAGCTTTCTTT. Translation gives CASSNEQGDTEAFF.

This clonotype was picked up a small number of times. The chain combines TRBV7-2 with TRBJ1-6; D is unresolved. Trimming took 1 base from V and 3 from J, leaving 13 bases between them. The CDR3 length is 17 residues. Germline loops: CDR1 SGHTA, CDR2 FQGNSA. This chain's CDR3 is CASSLGPLTVYNSPLHF. The CDR3, as DNA: TGTGCCAGCAGCTTAGGCCCCCTGACGGTCTATAATTCACCCCTCCACTTT.

The chain combines TRBV28 with TRBJ2-5; TRBD1 matches 7 bases. This CDR3 is 12 amino acids long. After removal of 6 bases from V and 2 bases from J, the junction contained 0 bases not matched to a gene. Germline assignment: CDR1 MDHEN and CDR2 SYDVKM. The CDR3, as DNA: TGTGCCAGCAGGACAGGGCAAGAGACCCAGTACTTC. Protein product: CASRTGQETQYF.

This clonotype was recorded many times. This chain joins TRBV14 and TRBJ2-1; D perhaps matches TRBD2 (6 bases). Trimming left V 0 bases short and J 7 bases short, with 13 bases between. From germline, CDR1 is SGHDN and CDR2 FVKESK. CDR3 size: 15 residues. CDR3 in DNA: TGTGCCAGCAGCCAAGATAGCGGAGTATGGAATGAGCAGTTCTTC. It is translated as CASSQDSGVWNEQFF. Full variable domain (rest looked up from reference TRBV14 and TRBJ2-1): EAGVTQFPSHSVIEKGQTVTLRCDPISGHDNLYWYRRVMGKEIKFLLHFVKESKQDESGMPNNRFLAERTGGTYSTLKVQPAELEDSGVYFCASSQDSGVWNEQFFGPGTRLTVL.

This clonotype showed up just once. The J gene is TRBJ2-5, the V gene TRBV7-2; perhaps D is TRBD1 or TRBD2 (6 bases each). The CDR3 covers 14 residues. V lost 6 bases, J lost 4 bases, and 15 bases lay in between. Per the germline V gene, CDR1 is SGHTA and CDR2 is FQGNSA. The CDR3 reads CASRALGGSETQYF. The CDR3 DNA is TGTGCCAGCAGGGCCTTGGGGGGCTCAGAGACCCAGTACTTC.

This clonotype was observed a few times. This chain uses TRBV6-1 with TRBJ1-1; 7 bases fit TRBD1. Germline-derived CDR1 and CDR2 are MNHNS and SASEGT. The CDR3 is 15 amino acids. V dropped 5 bases and J dropped 1; count of bases not matched to a gene: 7. CDR3 loop: CASSRQGGANTEAFF. The DNA of the CDR3 is TGTGCCAGCAGTCGACAGGGAGGGGCGAACACTGAAGCTTTCTTT.

This clonotype was counted a few times. The rearrangement links TRBV19 to TRBJ2-1; TRBD1 matches at 7 bases. Germline CDR1 reads LNHDA; CDR2 reads SQIVND (reference sequence). This CDR3 spans 16 amino acids. V shed 2 bases and J 6 bases; nucleotides not matched to a gene: 10. The CDR3 here is CASSIPRDSLSNEQFF. The CDR3 bases are TGTGCCAGTAGTATACCGAGGGACAGTTTGAGCAATGAGCAGTTCTTC.

This clonotype was seen only a few times. This chain links TRBV7-9 with TRBJ1-4; D not resolved. The germline CDR1 and CDR2 sequences are SEHNR and FQNEAQ (reference sequence). CDR3 size: 14 residues. Trimming pared 5 bases from V and 4 bases from J, leaving 11 bases between. CDR3 coding DNA: TGTGCCAGCAGCCAGACACCGAATAATGAAAAACTGTTTTTT. Its protein is CASSQTPNNEKLFF.

This clonotype was observed at least ten times. The V and J genes are TRBV3-1 and TRBJ2-5; 14 bases agree with TRBD2. The V segment lost 1 base and the J segment 0 bases; nucleotides outside the gene matches: 1. Germline V gene sequence: CDR1 LGHDT, CDR2 YNNKEL (reference sequence). The CDR3 consists of 17 residues. The CDR3 protein is CASSQGLAGGYQETQYF. The CDR3 nucleotides are TGTGCCAGCAGCCAAGGACTAGCGGGGGGGTACCAAGAGACCCAGTACTTC.